This T cell receptor (beta chain) was sequenced in a study of cytomegalovirus exposure and HLA in healthy donors (dated by TCRdb to 2016 to 2017). In the study overall: An earlier analysis of several hundred of the donors reported 276 Gb of sequence data and around 110 million unique TCR beta sequences obtained from approximately 180 million T cells. Around 320 gigabases of sequencing data and approximately 84 million unique TCR sequences were included in an early release covering roughly 600 HLA-typed donors. Among the roughly 400 genotyped donors, around 81% belonged to the genetic ancestry cluster associated with self-reported Caucasian donors. The study was designed to test whether signatures of past pathogen exposure could be identified by cataloging public T cell receptors. The study profiled the T cell repertoires of more than 500 subjects by immunosequencing and related them to cytomegalovirus serostatus. A separate validation cohort of roughly 130 different subjects was used in addition to the approximately 610-subject first cohort. The study combined high-throughput TCR immunosequencing, statistical association of individual TCRs with disease status, and machine learning to predict cytomegalovirus infection status. A later analysis re-analyzed previously published TCR beta repertoires from 650 to 800 donors and added high-resolution HLA genotyping to study TCR occurrence patterns. Rather than drawing on any new phenotypic data, the later analysis identified candidate immune exposures from TCR beta sequences and the way those sequences occurred across donors. An earlier analysis of 587 of the donors applied high-throughput TCR beta sequencing to assess whether each TCR beta V gene segment acted as functional or pseudogenic. Donor age, sex, ethnicity and CMV serostatus were collected together with the repertoire data. A later genetic analysis used genome-wide SNP genotypes for about three fifths of the 666 donors, treating that subset as a discovery cohort. Every discovery cohort repertoire had been produced on one sequencing platform. HLA typing covered class I and class II loci at four-digit resolution. The number of donors typed differed by locus, with 629-630 for A, B, C, DRB1 and DQB1, 522 for DQA1, 600 to 610 for DPA1, and around 460 for DPB1. Because of strong linkage in the cohort, roughly five DR-DQ haplotypes were treated as single units for association and clustering. On average, approximately 250,000 unique TCR beta nucleotide sequences were sequenced per donor among a few hundred genotyped donors of the cohort, with around 19% of those sequences being non-productive. Paper-wide results and their limitations: Three of the identified cytomegalovirus-associated TCR beta chains were confirmed in vitro to be specific for cytomegalovirus antigens. The study gave a list of some 150 TCR beta chains associated with cytomegalovirus. While some public TCRs were present in many individuals, most TCR sequences turned up only very rarely across donors. Immune exposure information for the cohort was limited to CMV serostatus. Because HLA typing was unavailable for some donors at each locus, only the typed subset was used in association tests. According to the authors, the approach could potentially be generalized to other disease states and immunological phenotypes. A later genetic analysis associated a missense DCLRE1C variant with V-gene and J-gene trimming of TCR beta chains, and an independent cohort replicated the association. Broadly in line with IMGT annotations, most TCR beta V segments showed up in productive rearrangements about 87% or about 30% of the time in an earlier analysis of under 700 of the donors. In a later analysis, TCR association rates were found to vary across HLA loci, with the most associated TCRs seen for DRB1 alleles and the fewest for HLA-C alleles. The presence/absence analyses assumed that sequencing depth was roughly uniform across donors, and that assumption may not be true. A further reported finding was that TCR beta sequences accurately predicted the HLA-A and HLA-B alleles for most subjects in the first cohort. In a later analysis, HLA-associated TCR beta chains showed more clonal expansion and lower generation probabilities than non-associated chains that were equally common. In a later analysis, most CMV-associated TCR beta chains were found to appear HLA-restricted, with HLA associations seemingly driven largely by CMV exposure. The classifier was reported to diagnose cytomegalovirus status with high specificity and sensitivity in both the original cohort and the validation cohort. A later analysis associated about 17,000 TCR beta sequences with specific HLA alleles at a false discovery rate of 0.05. Linkage disequilibrium might explain the correlated functional status among segregating V segments, but an unknown experimental factor could not be excluded. Because counts were too low, about 15 rarely observed V segments, including chromosome 9 orphons, were left out of the earlier analysis of about 500 of the donors. A cluster of highly shared sequence variants was judged likely to represent a technical artifact of the sequencing pipeline. This cohort had only TCR beta chains sequenced, and the lack of alpha or paired-chain data limited which features could be detected. In a later analysis, several top co-occurrence clusters were reported to appear linked to parvovirus B19, influenza, CMV and Epstein-Barr virus. Assigning TCR associations to individual alleles was difficult when HLA alleles, especially DR and DQ, strongly co-occurred. According to a later genetic analysis, donors in an Asian-associated ancestry cluster had fewer N-insertions in productive TCRs than the approximately 710-donor mean. The 87-base-pair reads could not distinguish some IMGT-functional V segments, including TRBV6-2 and TRBV6-3, so those segments were excluded.

The library relied on the immunoSEQ multiplex PCR assay. The multiplex PCR relied on a mix of 60 forward primers for TCR Vbeta segments and 13 reverse primers for TCR Jbeta segments. The CDR3 region of rearranged TCR beta genes was amplified from genomic DNA by a multiplex PCR assay. The amplified TCR beta libraries were sequenced on the Illumina HiSeq System as 87-base-pair reads. Regarding the original processing steps: A later analysis tallied roughly 78 million unique TCR beta chains across the 666 repertoires, and roughly 11 million of those chains were shared by two or more donors. Raw reads were error-corrected and collapsed into unique sequences by a nearest-neighbor algorithm in which closely related sequences were merged to remove PCR and sequencing errors. To assign V, D and J gene segments, CDR3 sequences were aligned to IMGT reference sequences. For a sequence to be retained, a match of at least six nucleotides to both a V gene segment and a J gene segment was required. Rearrangements were classified as productive when the CDR3 lacked stop codons and remained in frame with V and J, and all other rearrangements were classified as non-productive. CDR3 was defined by IMGT convention, running from the second conserved V-encoded cysteine to the conserved J-encoded phenylalanine. Sequences without an unambiguous match to a single V gene segment were excluded from the earlier analysis of 587 of the donors. In an earlier analysis of 587 of the donors, a V segment was called functional when productive rearrangements were above 56.7%, and segregating when the standard deviation between donors exceeded 5%. A statistical classification framework was built to diagnose cytomegalovirus status from the catalog of TCR beta chain sequences. V and J gene assignment, in a later analysis, came from comparing TCR nucleotide sequences with IMGT/GENE-DB human TR gene sequences. A later analysis assigned CDR3 sequences and most-parsimonious VDJ recombination scenarios with the TCRdist pipeline. In a later analysis, each TCR beta chain was defined by its CDR3 amino acid sequence together with its V-gene family, and reads lacking a unique V-gene family were excluded. To address suspected cross-contamination and a sequencing artifact, a later analysis removed over 500 highly shared, low-generation-probability nucleotide sequences. In a later analysis, a clonal expansion index for each public chain was calculated from normalized within-repertoire ranks of inferred template counts. Generation probabilities in a later analysis came from a VDJ recombination model fitted to out-of-frame rearrangements, and those results were checked against IGoR. In a later analysis, TCR-TCR, TCR-HLA and TCR-CMV co-occurrence was scored with hypergeometric tests, and a repertoire-size bias correction was applied to TCR pairs. A later analysis estimated false discovery rates by permuting HLA or CMV assignments 20 times. In a later analysis, co-occurring TCRs were grouped using DBSCAN, and TCRdist sequence similarity was added for clustering within HLA-allele-positive subsets. Co-occurrence clustering excluded repertoires with fewer than 30,000 or more than 120,000 public chains, plus five with anomalous nucleotide sharing. This immuneACCESS table, as held by TCRdb, lists in-frame sequences with V and J called but not all clones. Of the missing ones, under half trace to an unresolved V gene in checked studies; the others have no known cause. The V and J calls and the clone size are those of that table, but D and trimming were determined from the DNA. The sample profile shows about 160,000 clones; roughly 77% of them were found once. The ten largest clones represent about 4% of the sample.

There are 13 amino acids in the CDR3, from cysteine to phenylalanine inclusive. Only CDR3 DNA remains: 39 bases, in frame from the first base. The germline V gene encodes CDR1 MDHEN and CDR2 SYDVKM. The V end loses 2 bases and the J end loses 5 bases, and a stretch of 6 bases separates them. In total, roughly 670 healthy bone marrow donors made up the cohort. All cohort members were sampled while nominally healthy, although unrecorded immune exposures were likely present. CMV serostatus was positive for 250 to 300 and negative for about 50% of the roughly 670 cohort members, and was not recorded for this donor. Every donor gave a peripheral blood sample, and the peripheral blood mononuclear cells from that sample were used for TCR beta sequencing. The Qiagen DNeasy Blood Extraction Kit was used to extract genomic DNA from the blood cell samples. For this clone: Which antigen it targets is not known. No base qualities exist here, and no much larger clone lies one base off it.

The rearrangement combines TRBV28 with TRBJ2-2; no D segment can be confidently identified. This clonotype was obtained from a human donor in good health. The sequenced sample consisted of PBMCs. The CDR3 region: CASSLDWTGELFF. The bases read TGTGCCAGCAGTTTAGACTGGACCGGGGAGCTGTTTTTT.